Following are 25 T cell receptor beta chains from one sample sequenced in a study of control samples from healthy donors and cancer patients. Sequencing used immunoSEQ multiplex PCR; TCRdb keeps in-frame clones, though not all of them. This sample has 160,000 or so clones, with about 94% found just once. Sequencing was done on a sample of PBMCs. All receptors derive from a man between 60 and 75 years old with colorectal cancer.

J is TRBJ1-2 and V is TRBV19; D is perhaps TRBD1 (6 bases). Trimming pared 6 bases from V and 0 bases from J, leaving 14 bases between. CDR1 LNHDA and CDR2 SQIVND come from the germline V gene (reference sequence). The CDR3 contains 15 residues. For the CDR3, the DNA is TGTGCCAGTAGCCCCCAGGGGTTTACTAACTATGGCTACACCTTC. It specifies CASSPQGFTNYGYTF. Filled out from reference TRBV19 and TRBJ1-2, the complete variable domain reads DGGITQSPKYLFRKEGQNVTLSCEQNLNHDAMYWYRQDPGQGLRLIYYSQIVNDFQKGDIAEGYSVSREKKESFPLTVTSAQKNPTAFYLCASSPQGFTNYGYTFGSGTRLTVV.

The J gene is TRBJ2-1, the V gene TRBV9; D remains unclear. CDR1 and CDR2 (germline): SGDLS, YYNGEE. This CDR3 spans 15 amino acids. V lost 0 bases, J lost 7 bases, and 14 bases lay in between. As DNA, the CDR3 is TGTGCCAGCAGCGTAGAGGGCATAGAGTGGAATGAGCAGTTCTTC. Its translation: CASSVEGIEWNEQFF.

CDR3 in amino acids: CASSRKEGTEAFF. Written as DNA, the CDR3 is TGTGCCAGCAGCCGCAAGGAGGGAACTGAAGCTTTCTTT. The chain employs TRBV14 and TRBJ1-1; D is unclear. The V and J ends lost 4 bases and 5 bases respectively, with 11 bases between them. The CDR3 loop spans 13 amino acids. Germline CDR1 reads SGHDN; CDR2 reads FVKESK.

Written as DNA, the CDR3 is TGCAGTGCTCCCAAGGGCTACGAGCAGTACTTC. It codes for CSAPKGYEQYF. The chain is built from TRBV20-1 and TRBJ2-7; no firm D call. This CDR3 is 11 amino acids long. Deletions cut 5 bases from V and 3 bases from J, with 8 bases between. Germline CDR1 DFQATT, CDR2 SNEGSKA (reference sequence).

The chain joins TRBV5-1 to TRBJ2-2; a possible D gene is TRBD2 (5 bases). The CDR3 consists of 15 residues. V was cut by 4 bases and J by 0 bases, with 10 bases left in between. Per the germline V gene, CDR1 is SGHRS and CDR2 is YFSETQ. The CDR3 reads CASSAPLANTGELFF. In nucleotides, the CDR3 is TGCGCCAGCAGCGCACCACTAGCGAACACCGGGGAGCTGTTTTTT.

This rearrangement joins TRBV3-1 (or the pseudogene TRBV3-2) to TRBJ2-2; possible D gene TRBD2, 5 bases. CDR1 LGHDT and CDR2 YNNKEL come from the germline V gene (reference sequence). Trimming stripped 0 bases from V and 5 bases from J, with 13 bases between. The CDR3 covers 16 residues. For the CDR3, the DNA is TGTGCCAGCAGCCAAGAGTGGGCTAGCCGAACCGGGGAGCTGTTTTTT. Its translation: CASSQEWASRTGELFF.

V gene TRBV5-4 combines with J gene TRBJ2-3, with a weak D call TRBD2 (5 bases). V was clipped by 4 bases and J by 2 bases, with 14 bases between them. This CDR3 has 15 amino acids. Per germline, CDR1 SGHNT and CDR2 YYREEE (reference sequence). The CDR3 reads CASSPVSRDTDTQYF. The CDR3, as DNA: TGTGCCAGCAGCCCGGTGAGTCGGGACACAGATACGCAGTATTTT.

About this clone: The same CDR3 is also encoded by other DNA sequences in this sample. The chain employs TRBV6-5 and TRBJ1-1, with 7 bases aligning to TRBD1. With 5 bases clipped from V and 1 base from J, the junction kept 1 base outside the gene matches. The germline gives CDR1 MNHEY, CDR2 SVGAGI. This CDR3 comprises 13 residues. The CDR3, as DNA: TGTGCCAGCAGTAGGACAGGGAACACTGAAGCTTTCTTT. Protein product: CASSRTGNTEAFF.

The V call is TRBV30, the J call TRBJ1-4; D may be TRBD1 (5 bases). The germline V and J ends were trimmed by 2 bases and 4 bases, with 11 bases remaining between them. The germline gives CDR1 GTSNPN, CDR2 SVGIG (reference sequence). The CDR3 has 14 amino acids. As DNA, the CDR3 is TGTGCCTGGAGTCCGGGACGGATTAATGAAAAACTGTTTTTT. Protein sequence: CAWSPGRINEKLFF.

This clone was observed a few times. The chain carries TRBV3-1 (or the pseudogene TRBV3-2) and TRBJ1-1; 8 bases match TRBD1. The CDR3 covers 14 residues. Looked up from germline, CDR1 is LGHDT and CDR2 is YNNKEL (reference sequence). V gave up 4 bases and J gave up 1 base; unmatched junction bases: 2. The CDR3 DNA sequence: TGTGCCAGCAGCCGCGACAGGGGGAACACTGAAGCTTTCTTT. Translating it yields CASSRDRGNTEAFF.

The V and J genes are TRBV5-1 and TRBJ1-2, with D perhaps TRBD1 (5 bases). Germline loops: CDR1 SGHRS, CDR2 YFSETQ. Trimming took off 2 bases at V and 7 bases at J, with 15 bases between the two ends. This CDR3 is built from 14 residues. CDR3: CASSLQQAQGGYTF. In DNA, the CDR3 is TGCGCCAGCAGCTTACAGCAAGCCCAGGGTGGCTACACCTTC.

V is TRBV3-1 (or the pseudogene TRBV3-2) and J is TRBJ1-4, with D uncertain. This CDR3 has 16 amino acids. CDR1 and CDR2 (germline): LGHDT, YNNKEL (reference sequence). Trimming left V 1 base short and J 5 bases short, with 14 bases between. Here the CDR3 reads CASSQAGGRFNEKLFF. The CDR3 nucleotides are TGTGCCAGCAGCCAAGCAGGAGGGCGATTCAATGAAAAACTGTTTTTT.

The genes are TRBV18 and TRBJ2-5; D is perhaps TRBD1 (6 bases). In germline, CDR1 is KGHSH, CDR2 LQKENI. The V end was cut by 6 bases, the J end by 5 bases, with 13 bases between. The CDR3 runs to 13 residues. Here the CDR3 reads CASSEGVFETQYF. The CDR3, as DNA: TGTGCCAGCTCCGAGGGGGTATTCGAGACCCAGTACTTC.

The V gene is TRBV6-1, the J gene TRBJ1-4; D is undetermined. Trimming took off 3 bases at V and 4 bases at J, with 9 bases between the two ends. The germline CDR1 and CDR2 sequences are MNHNS and SASEGT. This CDR3 comprises 14 residues. The CDR3 DNA follows: TGTGCCAGCAGTGAGATAGACAATAATGAAAAACTGTTTTTT. This gives the protein CASSEIDNNEKLFF.

The V and J genes are TRBV11-2 and TRBJ2-7; a possible D gene is TRBD2 (5 bases). Germline V gene data show CDR1 as SGHAT and CDR2 as FQNNGV. The CDR3 sequence is 13 residues long. V was shortened by 3 bases and J by 1 base, with 7 bases between the two germline ends. The CDR3 protein is CASSFPGSYEQYF. CDR3 DNA: TGTGCCAGCAGCTTCCCGGGATCCTACGAGCAGTACTTC.

Regarding this clone: The sample carries other DNA sequences with the same CDR3. V and J are TRBV27 and TRBJ2-7, with TRBD1 matching over 7 bases. After removal of 5 bases from V and 2 bases from J, the junction contained 6 bases not matched to a gene. The CDR3 spans 14 residues. Germline V lookup: CDR1 MNHEY, CDR2 SMNVEV (reference sequence). CDR3 coding DNA: TGTGCCAGCAGTCCTCGGACAGGACCCTACGAGCAGTACTTC. It codes for CASSPRTGPYEQYF.

The rearrangement links TRBV5-1 to TRBJ2-5, with a tentative D call TRBD2 (6 bases). The CDR3 length is 12 residues. CDR1 SGHRS and CDR2 YFSETQ come from the germline V gene. The germline V and J ends were trimmed by 5 bases and 5 bases, with 10 bases remaining between them. The CDR3 nucleotides read TGCGCCAGCAGGGGGGGTGGGGAGACCCAGTACTTC. Encoded protein: CASRGGGETQYF.

The chain has TRBV11-2 and TRBJ1-2; possibly TRBD1 for D (5 bases). V was clipped by 6 bases and J by 7 bases, with 12 bases between them. Germline lookup yields CDR1 SGHAT and CDR2 FQNNGV. This CDR3 is built from 12 residues. CDR3 sequence (DNA): TGTGCCAGCAGTCAAGAGGGGACTGGCTACACCTTC. Translated: CASSQEGTGYTF.

This clone was seen only once. V is TRBV11-2 and J is TRBJ2-3; D not certain. Trimming shortened V by 2 bases and J by 4 bases, and 4 bases separated the two germline ends. The CDR3 contains 12 residues. Germline-derived CDR1 and CDR2 are SGHAT and FQNNGV. This CDR3 reads CASSLNSDTQYF. The CDR3 region has the DNA TGTGCCAGCAGCTTAAACTCAGATACGCAGTATTTT. The variable domain in full, completed from reference TRBV11-2 and TRBJ2-3, reads EAGVAQSPRYKIIEKRQSVAFWCNPISGHATLYWYQQILGQGPKLLIQFQNNGVVDDSQLPKDRFSAERLKGVDSTLKIQPAKLEDSAVYLCASSLNSDTQYFGPGTRLTVL.

The rearrangement joins TRBV11-2 to TRBJ2-3; D may correspond to TRBD1 or TRBD2 (5 bases each). CDR1 and CDR2 (germline): SGHAT, FQNNGV. The CDR3 extends over 15 amino acids. V lost 1 base and J 4 bases, leaving 12 bases between the germline ends. The DNA for the CDR3 is TGTGCCAGCAGCTTAGGGTCCCAGGGAGCAGATACGCAGTATTTT. Amino acids: CASSLGSQGADTQYF.

The chain combines TRBV6-1 with TRBJ2-5; D is possibly TRBD1 (5 bases). The CDR3 totals 12 residues. The V end was cut by 2 bases, the J end by 5 bases, with 6 bases between. CDR1 is MNHNS and CDR2 is SASEGT in the germline V gene. CDR3 in DNA: TGTGCCAGCAGTGAACCAGGGGAGACCCAGTACTTC. Protein: CASSEPGETQYF.

This clone was counted a single time. This chain joins TRBV18 and TRBJ2-7; D is uncertain. V dropped 6 bases and J dropped 7 bases, with 16 bases sitting between them. This CDR3 region has 13 residues. CDR1 and CDR2 from the germline V gene are KGHSH and LQKENI. The CDR3 DNA follows: TGTGCCAGCTCCCCCACCGAGAATCGGGAGCAGTACTTC. This translates into CASSPTENREQYF.

The rearrangement links TRBV3-1 (or the pseudogene TRBV3-2) to TRBJ2-3; 8 nucleotides match TRBD2. The V segment lost 5 bases and the J segment 0 bases; nucleotides outside the gene matches: 4. CDR3 size: 15 residues. Germline CDR1 LGHDT, CDR2 YNNKEL (reference sequence). In DNA, the CDR3 is TGTGCCAGCAGCTCCCGGGAGGGGAGCACAGATACGCAGTATTTT. Its protein product is CASSSREGSTDTQYF.

The genes are TRBV29-1 and TRBJ2-5; the D gene could be TRBD1 or TRBD2 (6 bases each). Germline V lookup: CDR1 SQVTM, CDR2 ANQGSEA. Trimming shortened V by 4 bases and J by 5 bases, and 14 bases separated the two germline ends. The CDR3 covers 13 residues. For the CDR3, the DNA is TGCAGCGTTGCAACGGGGGCGAGGGAGACCCAGTACTTC. Amino acid sequence: CSVATGARETQYF.

The chain carries TRBV19 and TRBJ1-1; perhaps TRBD1 as D (5 bases). V was shortened by 3 bases and J by 10 bases, with 15 bases between the two germline ends. This CDR3 region has 13 residues. Germline values: CDR1 LNHDA, CDR2 SQIVND (reference sequence). CDR3 bases: TGTGCCAGTAGTATGGGACGGAACCTAGGAGCTTTCTTT. Amino acids: CASSMGRNLGAFF.